The present entry profiles one T cell receptor (beta chain) with its context. Assay used: immunoSEQ multiplex PCR; TCRdb lists only in-frame clones, some missing. The data contain around 2,000,000 clones, roughly 94% of them singletons. The data were obtained in a study of shared clonotypes between healthy human individuals. Whole-study context: The donor group consisted of a couple of women and three men, aged 18 to 49.

Germline V CDR1 and CDR2: SEHNR, FQNEAQ (reference sequence). V gave up 5 bases and J gave up 6 bases; unmatched junction bases: 11. CDR3 size: 15 residues. Material for sequencing was naive CD4+ T cells sorted from blood. Subset in this sample: CD45RA+ positively selected. The sequence derives from a man younger than 35 in good health. The chain recombines TRBV7-9 with TRBJ2-7; 9 positions match TRBD2. In nucleotides, the CDR3 is TGTGCCAGCAGCCTGCCGGGACTAGCAGCATCCGAGCAGTACTTC. Protein product: CASSLPGLAASEQYF.